This TCR beta chain was captured in a study of blood T cell repertoires in COVID-19. This CDR3 comprises 16 residues. Per germline, CDR1 SGDLS and CDR2 YYNGEE. Losses at the gene ends were 0 bases for V and 7 bases for J; bases not matched to a gene: 8. Authors' analysis steps: Reference gene primers were amplified, and this amplification served to estimate nucleated cell counts. Repertoires were generated with immunoSEQ multiplex PCR, while TCRdb's copy carries only in-frame clones and drops some. V, J and clone size derive from that table, while D and trimming were established from the DNA sequence. The table has about 240,000 clones, 75% to 85% seen once.

This receptor was obtained from a woman between 55 and 75 years old with active or convalescent COVID-19. This sequence joins TRBV9 and TRBJ2-2, with TRBD1 identical over 8 bases. Material: peripheral blood. CDR3 amino acids: CASSVVRQGKGGELFF. The CDR3 nucleotides are TGTGCCAGCAGCGTAGTACGACAGGGGAAGGGCGGGGAGCTGTTTTTT.